The 21 T cell receptor beta chains in this list originate from one sample, sequenced in a study of Graves' ophthalmopathy and Graves' hyperthyroidism. The TCR beta CDR3 regions underwent amplification from RNA transcripts. The workflow started with a first-round RT-PCR run with HTBI primers and then moved on to a second-round multiplex PCR. MiXCR, applied by TCRdb to the multiplex PCR reads, yields one record per CDR3 protein. Of about 550,000 distinct CDR3 sequences listed, under 45% were seen once; the top ten hold about 4%. The specimen sequenced was peripheral blood or thyroid tissue (not recorded which). Receptors originate from an adult man with Graves' hyperthyroidism.

The rearrangement links TRBV29-1 to TRBJ1-5, with TRBD1 as a possible D gene (6 bases). CDR1 and CDR2 from the germline V gene are SQVTM and ANQGSEA. The CDR3 is 14 amino acids. Here the CDR3 DNA reads TGCAGTGAAGGCGGAGGGGGGAGCAATCAGCCCCAGCATTTT. It is translated as CSEGGGGSNQPQHF.

This clonotype was recorded at least ten times. The junction departs from germline at one end; a sequencing error may be responsible. The CDR3 here is CASSLGSSGANVLTF. For the CDR3, the DNA is TGTGCCAGCAGCTTAGGGTCCTCTGGGGCCAACGTCCTGACTTTC. This chain joins TRBV5-1 and TRBJ2-6; D not resolved. CDR1 is SGHRS and CDR2 is YFSETQ in the germline V gene. The CDR3 is made up of 15 amino acids.

The sample holds a few counts of this clonotype. The chain combines TRBV12-3 or TRBV12-4 with TRBJ1-2, with 8 bases lining up with TRBD1. This CDR3 region has 11 residues. V lost 6 bases, J lost 11 bases, and 5 bases stayed unmatched. CDR3 residues: CASSYGQGYTF. The CDR3 DNA follows: TGTGCCAGCAGCTACGGACAGGGTTACACCTTC.

This sequence joins TRBV29-1 and TRBJ1-2, with D possibly being TRBD1 (5 bases). The CDR3 loop spans 11 amino acids. Germline V gene lookup returns CDR1 SQVTM and CDR2 ANQGSEA. Between the trimmed V and J ends, which lost 8 bases and 5 bases, there was a span of 12 bases. The CDR3 sequence is CSSTRGYGYTF. CDR3 coding DNA: TGCAGCTCCACTAGGGGTTATGGCTACACCTTC.

This clonotype was seen ten or more times. The chain recombines TRBV7-6 with TRBJ2-7; D not certain. Trimming shortened V by 1 base and J by 0 bases, and 10 bases separated the two germline ends. Germline V gene lookup returns CDR1 SGHVS and CDR2 FNYEAQ. This CDR3 comprises 15 residues. The CDR3 protein is CASSLGYGSSYEQYF. The CDR3 bases are TGTGCCAGCAGCTTAGGGTACGGAAGCTCCTACGAGCAGTACTTC.

This clonotype was picked up many times. V and J are TRBV19 and TRBJ1-1, with no clear D. In germline, CDR1 is LNHDA, CDR2 SQIVND (reference sequence). The CDR3 loop spans 12 amino acids. Deletions cut 7 bases from V and 7 bases from J, with 13 bases between. The CDR3 DNA reads as TGTGCCAGTAACACGGGAGGTCGTGAAGCTTTCTTT. Amino acids: CASNTGGREAFF.

This clonotype was counted many times. V is TRBV10-3 and J is TRBJ2-7; D might be TRBD1 (5 bases). CDR3 size: 13 residues. Trimming pared 2 bases from V and 5 bases from J, leaving 10 bases between. Germline values: CDR1 ENHRY, CDR2 SYGVKD. CDR3 residues: CAISEGRAHEQYF. CDR3 coding DNA: TGTGCCATCAGTGAGGGCAGGGCCCACGAGCAGTACTTC.

With regard to this clonotype: With a much larger clone just one base away, this may be a read error. This chain links TRBV9 with TRBJ1-4; D call uncertain. The CDR3 consists of 14 residues. Germline-derived CDR1 and CDR2 are SGDLS and YYNGEE. The CDR3 region is CAGSVEPTNEKLFF. DNA for the CDR3: TGTGCCGGCAGCGTGGAACCAACTAATGAAAAACTGTTTTTT.

Points on this clonotype: A much larger clonotype is one base distant, so this may be a read error. This chain joins TRBV5-1 and TRBJ2-7; 11 bases align to TRBD1. There are 13 residues in the CDR3. Germline V lookup: CDR1 SGHRS, CDR2 YFSETQ. In nucleotides, the CDR3 is TGCGCCAGCGGGACAGGGGGATCCTACGAGCAGTGCTTC. It yields the protein CASGTGGSYEQCF.

This clonotype was counted only a few times. A read error may be the cause here, since a much bigger clone is one base away. The CDR3 DNA reads TGTGCCATCAGTGAACCGGGACAGGGAGGGACTGAAGCTTTCTTT. It is translated as CAISEPGQGGTEAFF. This sequence joins TRBV10-3 and TRBJ1-1, with 9 bases lining up with TRBD1. Germline CDR1 is ENHRY and CDR2 is SYGVKD. The CDR3 is 15 residues long. Losses at the gene ends were 3 bases for V and 5 bases for J; bases not matched to a gene: 7.

The genes are TRBV7-9 and TRBJ2-6; D is uncertain. Deletions cut 6 bases from V and 4 bases from J, with 13 bases between. This CDR3 spans 15 amino acids. Germline CDR1 SEHNR, CDR2 FQNEAQ (reference sequence). Written as DNA, the CDR3 is TGTGCCAGCAGGGATGTTCGAGCCGGGGCCAACGTCCTGACTTTC. It translates to CASRDVRAGANVLTF.

This clonotype has only a few counts. This chain joins TRBV24-1 and TRBJ2-3; no firm D call. CDR3 length: 12 residues. Deletions cut 4 bases from V and 2 bases from J, with 3 bases between. Germline V gives CDR1 KGHDR, CDR2 SFDVKD. The CDR3 reads CATSDYTDTQYF. CDR3 DNA sequence: TGTGCCACCAGTGACTACACAGATACGCAGTATTTT.

The gene calls are TRBV10-3 and TRBJ1-5; D is uncertain. V was shortened by 4 bases and J by 11 bases, with 15 bases between the two germline ends. In germline, CDR1 is ENHRY, CDR2 SYGVKD. This CDR3 is built from 13 residues. CDR3 protein: CAISGSFQETQHF. CDR3 coding DNA: TGTGCCATCAGTGGCAGTTTTCAAGAGACCCAGCATTTT.

In this sample, this clonotype turned up many times. The chain joins TRBV7-3 to TRBJ2-2, with TRBD1 as a possible D gene (6 bases). Germline CDR1 SGHTA, CDR2 FQGTGA. The ends were cut back, 6 bases at V and 6 bases at J, with 17 bases in the middle. The CDR3 sequence is 15 residues long. The DNA for the CDR3 is TGTGCCAGCAGTTGGGGCCAGGGGTTGGCCGGGGAGCTGTTTTTT. Its translation: CASSWGQGLAGELFF. Full variable domain (missing parts from reference TRBV7-3 and TRBJ2-2): GAGVSQTPSNKVTEKGKYVELRCDPISGHTALYWYRQSLGQGPEFLIYFQGTGAADDSGLPNDRFFAVRPEGSVSTLKIQRTERGDSAVYLCASSWGQGLAGELFFGEGSRLTVL.

This clonotype showed up many times. This chain links TRBV19 with TRBJ1-5; D is perhaps TRBD1 (6 bases). V was trimmed by 3 bases and J by 4 bases, leaving 13 bases between them. From germline, CDR1 is LNHDA and CDR2 SQIVND (reference sequence). The CDR3 loop spans 15 amino acids. CDR3 sequence: CASSIGRGINQPQHF. CDR3 DNA: TGTGCCAGTAGTATCGGCAGGGGAATAAATCAGCCCCAGCATTTT.

The table lists this clonotype with a few counts. The chain carries TRBV9 and TRBJ2-7; D gene uncertain. The V gene lost 0 bases and the J gene lost 3 bases, with 4 bases spanning the gap. The germline V gene has CDR1 SGDLS and CDR2 YYNGEE. The CDR3 contains 12 residues. The CDR3 is CASSVDNYEQYF. The CDR3 nucleotides are TGTGCCAGCAGCGTAGATAACTACGAGCAGTACTTC.

J is TRBJ2-3 and V is TRBV2; D is ambiguous. Germline assignment: CDR1 SNHLY and CDR2 FYNNEI. This CDR3 has 14 amino acids. V was shortened by 6 bases and J by 6 bases, with 16 bases between the two germline ends. As DNA, the CDR3 is TGTGCCAGCAGCCGACAACCTGGTGGGGATACGCAGTATTTT. Amino acid sequence: CASSRQPGGDTQYF.

This clonotype was found many times. This chain joins TRBV6-5 and TRBJ2-6, with D uncertain. Per the germline V gene, CDR1 is MNHEY and CDR2 is SVGAGI. The CDR3 spans 17 residues. V was shortened by 6 bases and J by 0 bases, with 15 bases between the two germline ends. CDR3 in DNA: TGTGCCAGCAGAGTTGGCCTCTTACTCTCTGGGGCCAACGTCCTGACTTTC. Amino acids: CASRVGLLLSGANVLTF.

J is TRBJ1-2 and V is TRBV29-1, with D maybe TRBD1 (6 bases). Germline V gene data show CDR1 as SQVTM and CDR2 as ANQGSEA. There are 14 residues in the CDR3. Trimming cost V 4 bases and J 1 base, with 13 bases left between them. The chain's CDR3 is CSVGDISDNYGYTF. Written as DNA, the CDR3 is TGCAGCGTTGGGGACATTTCGGATAACTATGGCTACACCTTC. The complete variable domain, with remaining parts taken from reference TRBV29-1 and TRBJ1-2, reads SAVISQKPSRDICQRGTSLTIQCQVDSQVTMMFWYRQQPGQSLTLIATANQGSEATYESGFVIDKFPISRPNLTFSTLTVSNMSPEDSSIYLCSVGDISDNYGYTFGSGTRLTVV.

This clonotype was counted at least ten times. The rearrangement links TRBV2 to TRBJ2-7; TRBD1 might be the D (6 bases). The V gene's germline CDR1 is SNHLY and CDR2 FYNNEI. This CDR3 spans 13 amino acids. V lost 3 bases, J lost 3 bases, and 9 bases lay in between. DNA for the CDR3: TGTGCCAGCAGTGAGCCAGGGGTCTACGAGCAGTACTTC. It is translated as CASSEPGVYEQYF. The whole variable domain, filled in from reference TRBV2 and TRBJ2-7, reads EPEVTQTPSHQVTQMGQEVILRCVPISNHLYFYWYRQILGQKVEFLVSFYNNEISEKSEIFDDQFSVERPDGSNFTLKIRSTKLEDSAMYFCASSEPGVYEQYFGPGTRLTVT.

The chain carries TRBV7-6 and TRBJ2-2, with D perhaps TRBD1 (6 bases). V lost 1 base and J 8 bases, leaving 11 bases between the germline ends. From germline, CDR1 is SGHVS and CDR2 FNYEAQ. The CDR3 is made up of 14 amino acids. This CDR3 is CASSLGLGAGELFF. CDR3 nucleotide sequence: TGTGCCAGCAGCTTAGGTCTGGGGGCTGGGGAGCTGTTTTTT. Using reference TRBV7-6 and TRBJ2-2 for the parts outside the CDR3, the full variable domain is GAGVSQSPRYKVTKRGQDVALRCDPISGHVSLYWYRQALGQGPEFLTYFNYEAQQDKSGLPNDRFSAERPEGSISTLTIQRTEQRDSAMYRCASSLGLGAGELFFGEGSRLTVL.